The clone carrying this T cell receptor beta chain was observed a few times. V was cut by 3 bases and J by 4 bases, with 7 bases left in between. Germline V gene data show CDR1 as SEHNR and CDR2 as FQNEAQ (reference sequence). The CDR3 is made up of 14 amino acids. The data originate from a study of blood T cell repertoires in COVID-19. Across the study: T cells, B-cell-depleted T cells, or PBMCs supplied cDNA or gDNA.

Authors' methods: For nucleated cells, counts were estimated from reference gene primer amplification. Data came from immunoSEQ multiplex PCR; TCRdb stores just in-frame clones and leaves some out. D and trimming come from the DNA, and the V and J calls and clone size come from that table. The sample contains 21,000 or so clones, 85% to 90% of which appear only once. The sequenced sample was peripheral blood. The TCR originated in a man over 45 with active COVID-19. The chain is built from TRBV7-9 and TRBJ1-6, with D unresolved. CDR3 sequence reads: CASSFPGYNSPLHF. For the CDR3, the DNA is TGTGCCAGCAGCTTCCCGGGTTATAATTCACCCCTCCACTTT.